One sample yielded the 8 T cell receptor beta chains listed below, sequenced in a study of cytomegalovirus exposure and HLA in healthy donors. PCR amplification relied on 60 Vbeta primers (plus 13 Jbeta primers). The repertoire was sequenced with immunoSEQ multiplex PCR; TCRdb's copy has only in-frame clones and lacks some. The sample has about 71,000 clones, roughly two thirds seen once. Material for sequencing was PBMCs. The source of these receptors is a middle-aged man in good health and CMV-seropositive.

In regard to this clone: A far larger clone is only one base removed, so a read error is likely. The rearrangement uses TRBV9 and TRBJ2-4; 12 bases match TRBD2. Germline CDR1 and CDR2: SGDLS and YYNGEE. The CDR3 is 19 amino acids. Losses at the gene ends were 3 bases for V and 1 base for J; bases not matched to a gene: 11. The CDR3 loop reads CASSASGLAGAGAKNIQYF. CDR3 bases: TGTGCCAGCAGCGCCTCGGGACTAGCGGGCGCGGGGGCCAAAAACATTCAGTACTTC. The full variable domain, completed using reference TRBV9 and TRBJ2-4, is DSGVTQTPKHLITATGQRVTLRCSPRSGDLSVYWYQQSLDQGLQFLIQYYNGEERAKGNILERFSAQQFPDLHSELNLSSLELGDSALYFCASSASGLAGAGAKNIQYFGAGTRLSVL.

The chain is built from TRBV18 and TRBJ1-2, with D unclear. The germline V gene has CDR1 KGHSH and CDR2 LQKENI. V was cut by 4 bases and J by 8 bases, with 5 bases left in between. The CDR3 spans 10 residues. CDR3 sequence (DNA): TGTGCCAGCTCACAGCCGGGCTACACCTTC. Protein product: CASSQPGYTF.

The rearrangement links TRBV5-1 to TRBJ1-1; no reliable D call. V was clipped by 5 bases and J by 2 bases, with 10 bases between them. There are 13 residues in the CDR3. The germline gives CDR1 SGHRS, CDR2 YFSETQ. The CDR3 nucleotides are TGCGCCAGCAGTAGCAAGATAAACACTGAAGCTTTCTTT. It codes for CASSSKINTEAFF.

The rearrangement links TRBV6-1 to TRBJ1-6, with unresolved D. Germline loops: CDR1 MNHNS, CDR2 SASEGT. V lost 4 bases and J lost 7, with 14 bases in between. The CDR3 is 15 amino acids. The CDR3 DNA reads TGTGCCAGCAGTGTGGGGTTTTCGGGGAATTCACCCCTCCACTTT. This codes for CASSVGFSGNSPLHF.

The CDR3, as DNA: TGCGCCAGCAGCCAAGATCAACTAGCGGGGGGCTCGTTCGCGAACACCGGGGAGCTGTTTTTT. This translates into CASSQDQLAGGSFANTGELFF. The chain employs TRBV4-1 and TRBJ2-2, with 12 positions matching TRBD2. V was pared by 0 bases and J by 0 bases, with 11 bases of the junction left unmatched. The CDR3 is 21 amino acids. CDR1 is MGHRA and CDR2 is YSYEKL in the germline V gene.

The gene calls are TRBV29-1 and TRBJ1-2; 10 bases match TRBD1. Germline V gene data show CDR1 as SQVTM and CDR2 as ANQGSEA. This CDR3 is built from 14 residues. V trimming: 7 bases; J trimming: 2 bases; junction bases outside the gene matches: 7. The CDR3 protein is CSGGTGVANYGYTF. The CDR3 bases are TGCAGCGGGGGGACAGGGGTAGCAAACTATGGCTACACCTTC.

This clone was detected a few times. The chain employs TRBV5-4 and TRBJ1-1, with D perhaps matching TRBD1 (6 bases). The CDR3 runs 13 residues. Trimming removed 2 bases at V and 10 bases at J, with 15 bases between. Germline V lookup: CDR1 SGHNT, CDR2 YYREEE (reference sequence). The CDR3 region is CASSLYSRGGAFF. DNA of the CDR3: TGTGCCAGCAGCTTATACTCCAGAGGGGGAGCTTTCTTT.

The chain is built from TRBV30 and TRBJ2-3, with D hard to call. Germline-derived CDR1 and CDR2 are GTSNPN and SVGIG (reference sequence). The CDR3 length is 13 residues. Deletions cut 4 bases from V and 1 base from J, with 9 bases between. The CDR3 DNA reads TGTGCCTGGACCCTCCCCGGCACAGATACGCAGTATTTT. It codes for CAWTLPGTDTQYF.